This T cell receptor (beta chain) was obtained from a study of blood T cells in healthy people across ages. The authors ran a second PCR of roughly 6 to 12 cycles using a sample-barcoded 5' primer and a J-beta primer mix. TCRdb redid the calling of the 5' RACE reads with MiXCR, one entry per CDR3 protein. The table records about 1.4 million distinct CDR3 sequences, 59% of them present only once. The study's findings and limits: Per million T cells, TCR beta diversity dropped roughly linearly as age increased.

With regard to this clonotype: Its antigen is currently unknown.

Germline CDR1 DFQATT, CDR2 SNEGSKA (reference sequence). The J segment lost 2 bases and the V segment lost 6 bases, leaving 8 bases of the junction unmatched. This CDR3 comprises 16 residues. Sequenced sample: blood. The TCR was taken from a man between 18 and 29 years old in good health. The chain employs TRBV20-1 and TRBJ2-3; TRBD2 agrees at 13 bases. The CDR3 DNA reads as TGCAGTGCCCTGAGGACTAGCGGGAGTTTCACAGATACGCAGTATTTT. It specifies CSALRTSGSFTDTQYF.